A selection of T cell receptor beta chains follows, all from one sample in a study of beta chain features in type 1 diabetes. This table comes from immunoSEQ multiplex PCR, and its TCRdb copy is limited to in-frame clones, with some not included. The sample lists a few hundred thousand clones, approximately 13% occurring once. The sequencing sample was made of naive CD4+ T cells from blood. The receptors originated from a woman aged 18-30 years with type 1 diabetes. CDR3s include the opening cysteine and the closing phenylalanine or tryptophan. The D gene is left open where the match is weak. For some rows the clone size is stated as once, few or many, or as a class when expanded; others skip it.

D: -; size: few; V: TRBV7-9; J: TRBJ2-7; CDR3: CASGFPYGVSYEQYF; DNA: TGTGCCAGCGGCTTTCCTTACGGGGTCTCCTACGAGCAGTACTTC
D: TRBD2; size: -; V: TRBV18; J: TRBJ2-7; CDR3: CASSPVSGTSYEQYF; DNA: TGTGCCAGCTCACCAGTGAGCGGGACCTCCTACGAGCAGTACTTC
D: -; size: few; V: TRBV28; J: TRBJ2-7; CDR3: CASSLLGAYEQYF; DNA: TGTGCCAGCAGTTTGCTAGGGGCTTACGAGCAGTACTTC
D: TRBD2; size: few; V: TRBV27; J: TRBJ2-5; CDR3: CASSSRTSPPGTQYF; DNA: TGTGCCAGCAGTTCCAGGACTAGCCCCCCGGGGACCCAGTACTTC
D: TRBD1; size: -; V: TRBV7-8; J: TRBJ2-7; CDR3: CASSLRQGGEQYF; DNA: TGTGCCAGCAGCTTACGACAGGGGGGCGAGCAGTACTTC
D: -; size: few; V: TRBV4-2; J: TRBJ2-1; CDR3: CASWGGRDNNEQFF; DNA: TGTGCCAGCTGGGGGGGAAGGGACAACAATGAGCAGTTCTTC
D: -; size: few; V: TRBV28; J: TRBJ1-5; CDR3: CASGSPAGVHQPQHF; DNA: TGTGCCAGCGGGAGTCCTGCGGGGGTCCATCAGCCCCAGCATTTT
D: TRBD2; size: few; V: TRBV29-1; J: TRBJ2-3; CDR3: CSVEGSGTDTQYF; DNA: TGCAGCGTTGAGGGTAGCGGGACTGATACGCAGTATTTT
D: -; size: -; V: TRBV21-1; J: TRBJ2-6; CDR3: CARKTGTGGSGANVLTF; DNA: TGTGCCAGGAAGACCGGGACAGGGGGATCTGGGGCCAACGTCCTGACTTTC
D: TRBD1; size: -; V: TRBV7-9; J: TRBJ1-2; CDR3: CASTLEAASGGYGYTF; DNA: TGTGCCAGCACCTTAGAGGCCGCATCAGGGGGCTATGGCTACACCTTC
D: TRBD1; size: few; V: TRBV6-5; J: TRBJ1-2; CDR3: CASSGQADYYGYTF; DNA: TGTGCCAGCTCCGGACAGGCCGATTATTATGGCTACACCTTC
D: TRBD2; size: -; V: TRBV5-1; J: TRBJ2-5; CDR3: CASSWGLAGETQYF; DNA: TGCGCCAGCAGCTGGGGACTAGCAGGCGAGACCCAGTACTTC
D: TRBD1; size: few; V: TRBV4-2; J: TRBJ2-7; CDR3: CASRGTGDYEQYF; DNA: TGTGCCAGCAGGGGGACAGGGGACTACGAGCAGTACTTC
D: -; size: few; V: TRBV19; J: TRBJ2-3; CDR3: CASSIPGGATDTQYF; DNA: TGTGCCAGTAGTATTCCGGGGGGCGCCACAGATACGCAGTATTTT
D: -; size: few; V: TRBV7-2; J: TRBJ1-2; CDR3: CASSTNGGGYGYTF; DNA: TGTGCCAGCAGCACAAATGGGGGAGGGTATGGCTACACCTTC
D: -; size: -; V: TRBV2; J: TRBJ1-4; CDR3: CASTSTYTGEKLFF; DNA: TGTGCCAGCACTAGTACCTACACGGGTGAAAAACTGTTTTTT
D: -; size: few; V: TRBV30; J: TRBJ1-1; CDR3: CAWRRGLNTEAFF; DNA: TGTGCCTGGAGGAGGGGGTTGAACACTGAAGCTTTCTTT
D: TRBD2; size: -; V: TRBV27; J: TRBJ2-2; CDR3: CASSLLTRAVGGRENTGELFF; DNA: TGTGCCAGCAGCCTTCTCACCCGGGCTGTGGGCGGGAGGGAGAACACCGGGGAGCTGTTTTTT
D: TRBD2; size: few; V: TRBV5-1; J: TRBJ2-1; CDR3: CASSLARLASGNEQFF; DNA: TGCGCCAGCAGCTTGGCTAGACTAGCATCCGGCAATGAGCAGTTCTTC
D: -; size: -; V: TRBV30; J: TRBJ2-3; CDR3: CAWSGIGGEGTDTQYF; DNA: TGTGCCTGGAGTGGTATCGGAGGGGAAGGCACAGATACGCAGTATTTT
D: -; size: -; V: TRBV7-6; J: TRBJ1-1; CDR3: CASKDLSNTEAFF; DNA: TGTGCCAGCAAGGACTTGTCGAACACTGAAGCTTTCTTT
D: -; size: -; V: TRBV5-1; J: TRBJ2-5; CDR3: CASSSEGGGRQETQYF; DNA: TGCGCCAGCAGCTCGGAAGGCGGCGGGCGCCAAGAGACCCAGTACTTC
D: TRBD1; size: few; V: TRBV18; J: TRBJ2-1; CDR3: CASSQPGQPYNEQFF; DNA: TGTGCCAGCTCGCAGCCGGGACAGCCCTACAATGAGCAGTTCTTC
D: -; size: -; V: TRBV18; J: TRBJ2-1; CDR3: CASSPSGPSWGEQFF; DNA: TGTGCCAGCTCACCATCCGGGCCTAGCTGGGGTGAGCAGTTCTTC
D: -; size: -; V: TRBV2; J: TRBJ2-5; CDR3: CASRQEPPETQYF; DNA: TGTGCCAGCCGACAGGAGCCTCCAGAGACCCAGTACTTC
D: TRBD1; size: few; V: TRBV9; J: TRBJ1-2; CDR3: CASSIQGAYGYTF; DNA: TGTGCCAGCAGCATCCAGGGGGCCTATGGCTACACCTTC
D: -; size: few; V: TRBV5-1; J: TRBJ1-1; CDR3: CASSLHRADTEAFF; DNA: TGCGCCAGCAGCTTGCACAGGGCGGACACTGAAGCTTTCTTT
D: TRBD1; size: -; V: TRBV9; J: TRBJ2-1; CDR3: CASSAQGDSYNEQFF; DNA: TGTGCCAGCAGCGCACAGGGGGACTCCTACAATGAGCAGTTCTTC
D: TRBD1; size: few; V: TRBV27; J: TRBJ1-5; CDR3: CASSGRDRGRVFQPQHF; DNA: TGTGCCAGCAGTGGTCGGGACAGGGGACGAGTATTTCAGCCCCAGCATTTT
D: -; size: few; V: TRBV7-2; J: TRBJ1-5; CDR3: CASSLARGDSQPQHF; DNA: TGTGCCAGCAGCTTAGCGCGGGGGGATTCGCAGCCCCAGCATTTT
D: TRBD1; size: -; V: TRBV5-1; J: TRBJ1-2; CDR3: CASSGGQEPLHGYTF; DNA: TGCGCCAGCAGCGGGGGACAGGAACCTCTCCATGGCTACACCTTC
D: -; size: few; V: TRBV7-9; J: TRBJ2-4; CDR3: CASSSRDWAKNIQYF; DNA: TGTGCCAGCAGTTCCAGGGATTGGGCCAAAAACATTCAGTACTTC
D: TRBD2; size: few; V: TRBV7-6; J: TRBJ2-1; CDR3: CASSLEGTSGPQGQFF; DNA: TGTGCCAGCAGCTTAGAGGGGACTAGCGGTCCCCAGGGGCAGTTCTTC
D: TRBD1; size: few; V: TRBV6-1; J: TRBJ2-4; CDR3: CASDRGGIQYF; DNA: TGTGCCAGCGACAGGGGAGGCATTCAGTACTTC
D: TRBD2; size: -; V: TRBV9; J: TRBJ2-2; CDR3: CASSATSGGELFF; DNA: TGTGCCAGCAGCGCAACTAGCGGCGGGGAGCTGTTTTTT
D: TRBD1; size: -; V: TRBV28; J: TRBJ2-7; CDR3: CASSRSGTGTYEQYF; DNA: TGTGCCAGCAGCAGATCCGGGACAGGTACATACGAGCAGTACTTC
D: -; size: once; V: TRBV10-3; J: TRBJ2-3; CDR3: CAISDSGTDTQYF; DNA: TGTGCCATCAGTGACTCGGGTACAGATACGCAGTATTTT
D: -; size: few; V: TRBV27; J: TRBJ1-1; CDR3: CASSSYSGGGRTEAFF; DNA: TGTGCCAGCAGTTCCTATAGCGGGGGGGGCCGGACTGAAGCTTTCTTT
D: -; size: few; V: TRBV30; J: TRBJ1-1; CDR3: CAWGSNINTEAFF; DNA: TGTGCCTGGGGCTCGAACATCAACACTGAAGCTTTCTTT
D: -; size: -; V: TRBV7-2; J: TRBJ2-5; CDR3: CASSLEWEQTQYF; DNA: TGTGCCAGCAGCTTAGAATGGGAGCAGACCCAGTACTTC
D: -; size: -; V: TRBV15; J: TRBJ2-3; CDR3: CATLRGAGVPSGDTQYF; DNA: TGTGCCACCTTACGGGGGGCGGGAGTGCCATCGGGAGATACGCAGTATTTT
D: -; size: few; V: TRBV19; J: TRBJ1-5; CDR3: CASSDRSGSNQPQHF; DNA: TGTGCCAGTAGCGACAGGTCTGGAAGCAATCAGCCCCAGCATTTT
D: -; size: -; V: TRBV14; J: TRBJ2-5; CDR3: CASSQRTPRYQETQYF; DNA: TGTGCCAGCAGCCAAAGGACTCCTAGATACCAAGAGACCCAGTACTTC
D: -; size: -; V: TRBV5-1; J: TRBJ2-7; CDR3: CASSLVPGSSYEQYF; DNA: TGCGCCAGCAGCTTGGTGCCAGGGTCTTCGTACGAGCAGTACTTC
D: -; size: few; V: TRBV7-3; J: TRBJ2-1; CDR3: CASSLGSSYNEQFF; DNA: TGTGCCAGCAGCTTAGGGAGCTCCTACAATGAGCAGTTCTTC
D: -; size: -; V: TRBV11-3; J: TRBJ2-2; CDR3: CASEDTVSTGELFF; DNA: TGTGCCAGCGAGGACACGGTTAGCACCGGGGAGCTGTTTTTT
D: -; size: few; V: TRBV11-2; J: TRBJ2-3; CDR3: CASSSPVWARDTQYF; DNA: TGTGCCAGCAGCTCTCCAGTCTGGGCAAGAGATACGCAGTATTTT
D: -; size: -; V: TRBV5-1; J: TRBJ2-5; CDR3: CASSSSPLQETQYF; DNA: TGCGCCAGCAGCTCTAGTCCTCTCCAAGAGACCCAGTACTTC
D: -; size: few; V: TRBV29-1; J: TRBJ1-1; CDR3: CSVEGQARFMNTEAFF; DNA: TGCAGCGTTGAAGGGCAGGCCCGCTTCATGAACACTGAAGCTTTCTTT
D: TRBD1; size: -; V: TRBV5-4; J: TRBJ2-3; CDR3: CASSPHAGQDSTDTQYF; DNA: TGTGCCAGCAGCCCGCACGCCGGACAGGACAGCACAGATACGCAGTATTTT
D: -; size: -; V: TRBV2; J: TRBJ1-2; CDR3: CASSPGLRANYGYTF; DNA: TGTGCCAGCAGCCCGGGTCTACGTGCTAACTATGGCTACACCTTC
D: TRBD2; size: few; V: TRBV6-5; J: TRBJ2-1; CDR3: CASSGGTSGYNEQFF; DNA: TGTGCCAGCAGCGGAGGTACTAGCGGCTACAATGAGCAGTTCTTC
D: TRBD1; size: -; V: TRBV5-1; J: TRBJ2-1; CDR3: CASGGNGTGDPSYNEQFF; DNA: TGCGCCAGCGGAGGAAACGGGACAGGGGACCCCTCCTACAATGAGCAGTTCTTC
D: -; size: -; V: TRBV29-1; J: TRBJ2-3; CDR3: CSVERLAVSTDTQYF; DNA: TGCAGCGTTGAGAGGTTAGCGGTTAGCACAGATACGCAGTATTTT